The 18 T cell receptor beta chains in this list originate from one sample, sequenced in a study of T cell repertoires in cytomegalovirus infection. Each CDR3 protein is one row after TCRdb ran MiXCR on the reads. The repertoire holds just under 550,000 distinct CDR3 sequences, with more than 20% as singletons. Sequenced sample: PBMCs. The source is a human donor in good health (CMV status not recorded). Some clones in this sample may be carry-over from other donors' samples.

V usage is TRBV20-1 and J usage is TRBJ1-5; 9 nucleotides match TRBD1. The V gene end was trimmed by 5 bases and the J gene end by 5 bases; junction bases not matched to a gene: 13. Germline values: CDR1 DFQATT, CDR2 SNEGSKA (reference sequence). This CDR3 has 16 amino acids. The CDR3 protein is CSADIVGQGRDQPQHF. CDR3 nucleotides: TGCAGTGCTGACATAGTGGGACAGGGAAGGGATCAGCCCCAGCATTTT.

This clonotype occurred a few times. The chain uses TRBV28 and TRBJ1-4, with D uncertain. Germline CDR1 is MDHEN and CDR2 is SYDVKM. V lost 6 bases, J lost 6 bases, and 23 bases lay in between. CDR3 length equals 17 residues. The CDR3 DNA reads as TGTGCCAGCAGGAAATACCCCTTGTTTGGAGAAGATGAAAAACTGTTTTTT. Translation: CASRKYPLFGEDEKLFF.

This clonotype has ten or more counts. V usage is TRBV7-2 and J usage is TRBJ2-5; the match to TRBD2 covers 8 bases. The J segment lost 5 bases and the V segment lost 3 bases, leaving 11 bases of the junction unmatched. Germline V lookup: CDR1 SGHTA, CDR2 FQGNSA. CDR3 length: 16 residues. The CDR3 coding sequence is TGTGCCAGCAGCTTGTACGGGAGGGCCCGCCGGGAGACCCAGTACTTC. Protein product: CASSLYGRARRETQYF.

The rearrangement uses TRBV2 and TRBJ2-5; TRBD2 agrees at 13 bases. From germline, CDR1 is SNHLY and CDR2 FYNNEI. V trimming: 6 bases; J trimming: 2 bases; junction bases outside the gene matches: 6. The CDR3 sequence is 16 residues long. The CDR3 protein is CASRGTSGTHQETQYF. DNA of the CDR3: TGTGCCAGCAGAGGGACTAGCGGGACGCATCAAGAGACCCAGTACTTC.

The V gene is TRBV7-6, the J gene TRBJ2-2; 11 bases match TRBD2. CDR1 is SGHVS and CDR2 is FNYEAQ in the germline V gene. The junction had 5 bases not matched to a gene; V was cut back by 5 bases and J by 6 bases. This CDR3 region has 15 residues. This chain's CDR3 is CASSGQTSGAGELFF. The CDR3 coding sequence is TGTGCCAGCAGCGGACAGACTAGCGGGGCCGGGGAGCTGTTTTTT.

This clonotype was counted a few times. The V call is TRBV20-1, the J call TRBJ2-3, with TRBD1 as a possible D gene (6 bases). The CDR3 has 15 amino acids. Between the trimmed V and J ends, which lost 2 bases and 2 bases, there was a span of 14 bases. The germline V gene has CDR1 DFQATT and CDR2 SNEGSKA (reference sequence). DNA for the CDR3: TGCAGTGCTAGACCTTGGACAGAGGACACAGATACGCAGTATTTT. Its translation is CSARPWTEDTDTQYF.

This clonotype was recorded at least ten times. The chain employs TRBV12-3 or TRBV12-4 and TRBJ1-1, with 7 bases aligning to TRBD1. V was pared by 3 bases and J by 5 bases, with 21 bases of the junction left unmatched. The CDR3 covers 19 residues. Here the CDR3 reads CASSFFPDETNRGRTEAFF. The DNA of the CDR3 is TGTGCCAGCAGTTTCTTTCCGGACGAGACGAACAGGGGTCGGACTGAAGCTTTCTTT.

This clonotype has at least ten counts. The CDR3 here is CASSLGARGREGEAFF. The CDR3 DNA reads TGTGCCAGCAGCTTAGGTGCCCGGGGGCGTGAGGGAGAAGCTTTCTTT. The chain has TRBV7-8 and TRBJ1-1; D might be TRBD1 (6 bases). The CDR3 spans 16 residues. Trimming pared 1 base from V and 8 bases from J, leaving 20 bases between. The germline gives CDR1 SGHVS, CDR2 FQNEAQ.

The sample holds many counts of this clonotype. The chain employs TRBV12-3 or TRBV12-4 and TRBJ2-6, with 12 positions matching TRBD2. This CDR3 has 17 residues. The trim removed 5 bases at V and 3 bases at J, leaving 5 bases unmatched. Written as DNA, the CDR3 is TGTGCCAGCAGTCCTCTAGCGGGAGGGGTTGGGGCCAACGTCCTGACTTTC. It translates to CASSPLAGGVGANVLTF.

The chain couples TRBV29-1 to TRBJ2-1; 8 positions agree with TRBD2. This CDR3 has 13 residues. From germline, CDR1 is SQVTM and CDR2 ANQGSEA. V lost 4 bases, J lost 7 bases, and 6 bases stayed unmatched. DNA for the CDR3: TGCAGCGTTGCCAGCGGGAGTAAAAATGAGCAGTTCTTC. It yields the protein CSVASGSKNEQFF.

At least ten counts were recorded for this clonotype. The chain links TRBV7-8 to TRBJ2-7; D remains unclear. The CDR3 has 10 residues. Germline CDR1 SGHVS, CDR2 FQNEAQ. The CDR3 bases are TGTCTCCGTTACTCCTACGAGCAGTACGTC. Protein product: CLRYSYEQYV.

This clonotype was seen at least ten times. CDR3 DNA sequence: TGTGCCAGCAGTCCAACAGTTAGCAATCAGCCCCAGCATTTT. The encoded protein is CASSPTVSNQPQHF. The genes are TRBV12-3 or TRBV12-4 and TRBJ1-5; no definite D call. V was trimmed by 5 bases and J by 0 bases, leaving 8 bases between them. This CDR3 comprises 14 residues.

This chain links TRBV18 with TRBJ2-2; TRBD2 is a possible D gene (6 bases). With 4 bases removed from V and 0 bases from J, the gap between germline ends came to 12 bases. The V gene's germline CDR1 is KGHSH and CDR2 LQKENI. CDR3 length equals 16 residues. The CDR3 loop is CASSLGLPPNTGELFF. DNA for the CDR3: TGTGCCAGCTCACTCGGACTACCTCCGAACACCGGGGAGCTGTTTTTT.

This clonotype occurred many times. The chain joins TRBV7-2 to TRBJ2-7; 8 nucleotides line up with TRBD2. The CDR3 length is 16 residues. Trimming at V came to 0 bases and at J to 4 bases, leaving 8 bases not matched to a gene. Germline loops: CDR1 SGHTA, CDR2 FQGNSA. DNA for the CDR3: TGTGCCAGCAGCTTAGCTCCAGCGGGAGAAGGTTACGAGCAGTACGTC. Encoded protein: CASSLAPAGEGYEQYV.

This chain joins TRBV7-2 and TRBJ2-1, with 10 bases lining up with TRBD2. This CDR3 is 17 amino acids long. With 1 base clipped from V and 8 bases from J, the junction kept 11 bases outside the gene matches. Germline CDR1 is SGHTA and CDR2 is FQGNSA. The CDR3 spells CASSLGGRGLAVYEQFF. The CDR3 DNA sequence: TGTGCCAGCAGCTTAGGGGGCCGAGGACTAGCGGTATATGAGCAGTTCTTC.

This clonotype has just a few counts. The chain links TRBV6-6 to TRBJ1-2, with D unclear. Trimming stripped 0 bases from V and 8 bases from J, with 13 bases between. Germline-derived CDR1 and CDR2 are MNHNY and SVGAGI (reference sequence). The CDR3 contains 14 residues. In DNA form, the CDR3 reads TGTGCCAGCAGTTACTCAGGAGCCTCTGGCGGCTACACCTTC. Residues: CASSYSGASGGYTF.

CDR3 protein: CASSFGLARHNEQFF. CDR3 nucleotides: TGTGCCAGCAGTTTCGGGCTAGCGAGGCACAATGAGCAGTTCTTC. The V gene is TRBV27, the J gene TRBJ2-1, with D maybe TRBD2 (6 bases). V was pared by 3 bases and J by 5 bases, with 14 bases between. Germline V CDR1 and CDR2: MNHEY, SMNVEV (reference sequence). This CDR3 comprises 15 residues.

This clonotype showed up many times. This chain joins TRBV7-8 and TRBJ1-1, with 8 bases matching TRBD1. The CDR3 runs 15 residues. The J segment lost 2 bases and the V segment lost 1 base, leaving 3 bases of the junction unmatched. Germline loops: CDR1 SGHVS, CDR2 FQNEAQ. CDR3 coding DNA: TGTGCCAGCAGCTTAGTTGACAGGGGTAACACTGAAGCTTTCTTT. Amino acids: CASSLVDRGNTEAFF. Full variable domain (rest looked up from reference TRBV7-8 and TRBJ1-1): GAGVSQSPRYKVAKRGQDVALRCDPISGHVSLFWYQQALGQGPEFLTYFQNEAQLDKSGLPSDRFFAERPEGSVSTLKIQRTQQEDSAVYLCASSLVDRGNTEAFFGQGTRLTVV.